Below are 28 T cell receptor beta chains sequenced from a single sample in a study of blood T cell repertoires in COVID-19. This table comes from immunoSEQ multiplex PCR, and its TCRdb copy is limited to in-frame clones, with some not included. The sample gives hundreds of thousands of clones, about four fifths of which show up once; 3% to 4.5% is in the top ten. Sample: PBMCs or T cells enriched from blood (not recorded which). The source is a woman in her thirties or forties who had been exposed to COVID-19.

The chain joins TRBV5-5 to TRBJ2-7; TRBD1 aligns across 9 bases. This CDR3 contains 17 residues. Germline trimming cut 1 base from V and 2 bases from J; bases unmatched to any gene: 10. The germline gives CDR1 SGHKS, CDR2 YYEKEE (reference sequence). The CDR3 DNA reads TGTGCCAGCAGCTTGTTGTACCAACAGGGGGCCCCCTACGAGCAGTACTTC. It encodes CASSLLYQQGAPYEQYF. Variable domain in full (rest from reference TRBV5-5 and TRBJ2-7): DAGVTQSPTHLIKTRGQQVTLRCSPISGHKSVSWYQQVLGQGPQFIFQYYEKEERGRGNFPDRFSARQFPNYSSELNVNALLLGDSALYLCASSLLYQQGAPYEQYFGPGTRLTVT.

The V and J genes are TRBV7-3 and TRBJ2-1; 7 positions agree with TRBD2. The CDR3 sequence is 15 residues long. CDR1 is SGHTA, CDR2 FQGTGA, per germline. Trimming cost V 5 bases and J 4 bases; bases outside gene matches: 8. This CDR3 reads CASSPGRDSYNEQFF. CDR3 nucleotide sequence: TGTGCCAGCAGCCCAGGGAGGGATTCGTACAATGAGCAGTTCTTC.

The chain has TRBV28 and TRBJ1-5; 8 bases map to TRBD1. J gave up 7 bases and V 6 bases, and 11 bases lay outside the gene matches. Germline V gene lookup returns CDR1 MDHEN and CDR2 SYDVKM. CDR3 length: 15 amino acids. This chain's CDR3 is CASRLTGQGPQPQHF. The CDR3 DNA is TGTGCCAGCAGACTGACTGGACAGGGCCCCCAGCCCCAGCATTTT.

This clone was observed a few times. The chain carries TRBV7-9 and TRBJ1-5, with D perhaps TRBD1 (6 bases). This CDR3 has 13 residues. CDR1 SEHNR and CDR2 FQNEAQ come from the germline V gene (reference sequence). V lost 6 bases and J 5 bases, leaving 11 bases between the germline ends. This chain's CDR3 is CASSRTADQPQHF. The CDR3 DNA reads as TGTGCCAGCAGTCGGACAGCCGATCAGCCCCAGCATTTT.

The genes are TRBV5-4 and TRBJ1-5; D unresolved. V was trimmed by 0 bases and J by 0 bases, leaving 13 bases between them. CDR1 is SGHNT and CDR2 is YYREEE in the germline V gene (reference sequence). CDR3 size: 17 residues. The DNA for the CDR3 is TGTGCCAGCAGCTTGGCCCCAGGAGGGAATAGCAATCAGCCCCAGCATTTT. It specifies CASSLAPGGNSNQPQHF.

The V call is TRBV19, the J call TRBJ1-2; D possibly corresponds to TRBD1 (5 bases). V dropped 3 bases and J dropped 8 bases, with 13 bases sitting between them. There are 13 residues in the CDR3. The germline gives CDR1 LNHDA, CDR2 SQIVND (reference sequence). DNA for the CDR3: TGTGCCAGTAGTATCATCCAGGGATGGGGCTACACCTTC. Its protein product is CASSIIQGWGYTF.

This clone has a single count. This sequence joins TRBV7-9 and TRBJ1-5; 7 nucleotides line up with TRBD1. Germline values: CDR1 SEHNR, CDR2 FQNEAQ (reference sequence). The CDR3 totals 15 residues. Trimming removed 5 bases from V and 1 base from J; junction bases left unmatched: 5. For the CDR3, the DNA is TGTGCCAGCAGCCGACAGGGTCGGAGCAATCAGCCCCAGCATTTT. Translation gives CASSRQGRSNQPQHF.

The V and J genes are TRBV11-3 and TRBJ2-2; no definite D call. The germline CDR1 and CDR2 sequences are SGHNT and YENEEA. Trimming cost V 8 bases and J 2 bases, with 9 bases left between them. The CDR3 has 13 amino acids. The CDR3 spells CASQRINTGELFF. The CDR3 nucleotides are TGTGCCAGCCAGCGAATAAACACCGGGGAGCTGTTTTTT. Filled out from reference TRBV11-3 and TRBJ2-2, the complete variable domain reads EAGVVQSPRYKIIEKKQPVAFWCNPISGHNTLYWYLQNLGQGPELLIRYENEEAVDDSQLPKDRFSAERLKGVDSTLKIQPAELGDSAVYLCASQRINTGELFFGEGSRLTVL.

V gene TRBV6-2 or TRBV6-3 combines with J gene TRBJ2-7; TRBD1 agrees at 7 bases. The CDR3 runs to 15 residues. Germline V gene sequence: CDR1 MNHEY, CDR2 SVGEGT. The J segment lost 2 bases and the V segment lost 6 bases, leaving 10 bases of the junction unmatched. DNA for the CDR3: TGTGCCAGCAGCCCTCAAGGGGGCATCGCCTACGAGCAGTACTTC. It yields the protein CASSPQGGIAYEQYF.

The gene calls are TRBV11-1 and TRBJ2-5; D might be TRBD2 (6 bases). The CDR3 covers 14 residues. CDR1 and CDR2 (germline): SGHAT, FQDESV (reference sequence). Between the trimmed V and J ends, which lost 4 bases and 1 base, there was a span of 10 bases. The CDR3 spells CASSSRDSQETQYF. The CDR3 nucleotides read TGTGCCAGCAGCTCCCGGGACTCCCAAGAGACCCAGTACTTC.

This chain links TRBV6-5 with TRBJ1-2; D possibly corresponds to TRBD1 (5 bases). The CDR3 spans 14 residues. V was cut by 0 bases and J by 8 bases, with 13 bases left in between. Germline lookup yields CDR1 MNHEY and CDR2 SVGAGI. In DNA form, the CDR3 reads TGTGCCAGCAGTTACTCGTTCTCAGGGAACGGCTACACCTTC. This codes for CASSYSFSGNGYTF.

The rearrangement links TRBV11-2 to TRBJ1-6; D unclear. The CDR3 spans 19 residues. CDR1 is SGHAT, CDR2 FQNNGV, per germline. V lost 5 bases and J lost 0, with 20 bases in between. In DNA form, the CDR3 reads TGTGCCAGCAGCACCTCCTTGGACTCCTTGAGCTCCTATAATTCACCCCTCCACTTT. This gives the protein CASSTSLDSLSSYNSPLHF. Full variable domain (missing parts from reference TRBV11-2 and TRBJ1-6): EAGVAQSPRYKIIEKRQSVAFWCNPISGHATLYWYQQILGQGPKLLIQFQNNGVVDDSQLPKDRFSAERLKGVDSTLKIQPAKLEDSAVYLCASSTSLDSLSSYNSPLHFGNGTRLTVT.

The V gene is TRBV2, the J gene TRBJ1-1; D unresolved. The V end was cut by 7 bases, the J end by 10 bases, with 19 bases between. Germline V gives CDR1 SNHLY, CDR2 FYNNEI. The CDR3 extends over 13 amino acids. The CDR3 here is CASTVAGPRGAFF. DNA for the CDR3: TGTGCCAGCACGGTGGCGGGCCCACGTGGAGCTTTCTTT.

The chain combines TRBV15 with TRBJ2-2; maybe TRBD2 (5 bases). This CDR3 contains 13 residues. V lost 0 bases, J lost 7 bases, and 6 bases lay in between. Looked up from germline, CDR1 is LNHNV and CDR2 is YYDKDF (reference sequence). CDR3 DNA sequence: TGTGCCACCAGCAGAGATGGGAGCGGGGAGCTGTTTTTT. Amino acid sequence: CATSRDGSGELFF. The full variable domain, with the rest looked up from reference TRBV15 and TRBJ2-2, is DAMVIQNPRYQVTQFGKPVTLSCSQTLNHNVMYWYQQKSSQAPKLLFHYYDKDFNNEADTPDNFQSRRPNTSFCFLDIRSPGLGDTAMYLCATSRDGSGELFFGEGSRLTVL.

This clone came up a few times. The chain joins TRBV12-5 to TRBJ2-3; maybe TRBD2 (7 bases). CDR3 size: 15 residues. The germline V and J ends were trimmed by 4 bases and 2 bases, with 13 bases remaining between them. Germline CDR1 is LGHNT and CDR2 is FRNRAP. This CDR3 is CASGSRGANTDTQYF. CDR3 sequence (DNA): TGTGCTAGTGGTTCCCGGGGGGCAAACACAGATACGCAGTATTTT.

The chain employs TRBV4-3 and TRBJ1-2; 9 bases match TRBD1. J gave up 8 bases and V 3 bases, and 10 bases lay outside the gene matches. This CDR3 is built from 15 residues. Germline CDR1 and CDR2: LGHNA and YSLEER. CDR3 nucleotide sequence: TGCGCCAGCAGCCAGACTGGGACAGGGAAATACGGCTACACCTTC. Residues: CASSQTGTGKYGYTF.

This clone appeared once. The chain uses TRBV3-1 (or the pseudogene TRBV3-2) and TRBJ1-2; possibly TRBD1 for D (6 bases). The CDR3 totals 15 residues. Germline V lookup: CDR1 LGHDT, CDR2 YNNKEL (reference sequence). The V end was cut by 1 base, the J end by 0 bases, with 9 bases between. The DNA for the CDR3 is TGTGCCAGCAGCCAAGCTGGGACAACTAACTATGGCTACACCTTC. Protein sequence: CASSQAGTTNYGYTF.

This clone is a singleton in its sample. DNA for the CDR3: TGTGCCAGCAGCCAAGATTTATTGACTGCAACTAATGAAAAACTGTTTTTT. Translating gives CASSQDLLTATNEKLFF. V usage is TRBV4-2 and J usage is TRBJ1-4; D remains ambiguous. V was trimmed by 0 bases and J by 0 bases, leaving 11 bases between them. The germline V gene has CDR1 LGHNA and CDR2 YNFKEQ. The CDR3 length is 17 residues.

The chain combines TRBV4-1 with TRBJ1-1, with D unclear. Per germline, CDR1 MGHRA and CDR2 YSYEKL. Trimming removed 4 bases at V and 0 bases at J, with 12 bases between. There are 15 residues in the CDR3. Written as DNA, the CDR3 is TGCGCCAGCAGCCCGAGCCCGGGTCTGAACACTGAAGCTTTCTTT. It encodes CASSPSPGLNTEAFF.

This clone was seen only a few times. The chain combines TRBV27 with TRBJ2-1, with a tentative D call TRBD1 (6 bases). The V gene lost 10 bases and the J gene lost 6 bases, with 13 bases spanning the gap. Per germline, CDR1 MNHEY and CDR2 SMNVEV (reference sequence). CDR3 length: 12 residues. The DNA of the CDR3 is TGTGCCACGCAAGGACAGTTCAATGAGCAGTTCTTC. Its translation: CATQGQFNEQFF.

The chain employs TRBV30 and TRBJ2-7; D remains ambiguous. The germline V gene encodes CDR1 GTSNPN and CDR2 SVGIG (reference sequence). V lost 0 bases and J lost 3, with 3 bases in between. The CDR3 runs 11 residues. CDR3 sequence (DNA): TGTGCCTGGAGTGTACTCTACGAGCAGTACTTC. It is translated as CAWSVLYEQYF.

The rearrangement joins TRBV19 to TRBJ2-3, with unresolved D. CDR3 length: 15 amino acids. The germline gives CDR1 LNHDA, CDR2 SQIVND (reference sequence). Trimming took off 2 bases at V and 1 base at J, with 10 bases between the two ends. The CDR3 DNA is TGTGCCAGTAGTATAAACGCGGTACGCACAGATACGCAGTATTTT. Translation gives CASSINAVRTDTQYF.

The chain is built from TRBV29-1 and TRBJ2-2; 11 nucleotides line up with TRBD1. Trimming took 6 bases from V and 7 from J; bases not matched to a gene: 7. CDR3 length: 14 amino acids. CDR1 is SQVTM and CDR2 is ANQGSEA in the germline V gene. The CDR3 here is CSVGRGQGGGELFF. CDR3 DNA: TGCAGCGTGGGCAGGGGACAGGGGGGCGGGGAGCTGTTTTTT.

The J gene is TRBJ2-2, the V gene TRBV5-1; weak D call: TRBD2 (6 bases). The germline CDR1 and CDR2 sequences are SGHRS and YFSETQ. Trimming stripped 4 bases from V and 5 bases from J, with 12 bases between. The CDR3 consists of 14 residues. The CDR3 reads CASSGGVGTGELFF. The DNA of the CDR3 is TGCGCCAGCAGCGGCGGGGTTGGGACCGGGGAGCTGTTTTTT. Supplemented by reference TRBV5-1 and TRBJ2-2, the full variable domain reads KAGVTQTPRYLIKTRGQQVTLSCSPISGHRSVSWYQQTPGQGLQFLFEYFSETQRNKGNFPGRFSGRQFSNSRSEMNVSTLELGDSALYLCASSGGVGTGELFFGEGSRLTVL.

V usage is TRBV27 and J usage is TRBJ1-1, with D possibly being TRBD1 (6 bases). Trimming removed 5 bases at V and 4 bases at J, with 17 bases between. Per the germline V gene, CDR1 is MNHEY and CDR2 is SMNVEV (reference sequence). The CDR3 sequence is 15 residues long. CDR3: CASSGTQQGSTEAFF. In DNA, the CDR3 is TGTGCCAGCAGTGGCACACAACAGGGTTCCACTGAAGCTTTCTTT.

The chain employs TRBV9 and TRBJ1-6; 7 positions match TRBD1. Germline values: CDR1 SGDLS, CDR2 YYNGEE. The CDR3 consists of 15 residues. The junction had 5 bases not matched to a gene; V was cut back by 3 bases and J by 5 bases. CDR3 loop: CASSAGTANNSPLHF. CDR3 in DNA: TGTGCCAGCAGCGCGGGGACAGCAAATAATTCACCCCTCCACTTT.

The chain is built from TRBV18 and TRBJ1-1, with TRBD1 identical over 12 bases. CDR1 and CDR2 (germline): KGHSH, LQKENI. After removal of 1 base from V and 8 bases from J, the junction contained 11 bases not matched to a gene. CDR3 size: 17 residues. CDR3 in amino acids: CASSPLRDRGPGLEAFF. CDR3 DNA sequence: TGTGCCAGCTCACCACTACGGGACAGGGGGCCGGGCCTCGAAGCTTTCTTT.

This chain connects TRBV19 to TRBJ1-5; TRBD1 might be the D (5 bases). The V gene's germline CDR1 is LNHDA and CDR2 SQIVND (reference sequence). Deletions cut 6 bases from V and 0 bases from J, with 15 bases between. The CDR3 totals 16 residues. The chain's CDR3 is CASSDYQTDSNQPQHF. In nucleotides, the CDR3 is TGTGCCAGTAGCGATTATCAGACAGATAGCAATCAGCCCCAGCATTTT.